These T cell receptor beta chains were read from a single sample in a study of breast tumors, draining lymph nodes, adjacent tissues. TCRdb analysed the multiplex PCR reads with MiXCR anew, one entry per CDR3 protein. The data hold fewer than 140,000 distinct CDR3 sequences, with around 30% observed a single time. Sequencing used axillary lymph node tissue. These receptors all stem from a female donor with breast cancer. Some clones in this sample may be carry-over from other donors' samples. Each CDR3 is given with its conserved first and last residue. The order of the fields is V gene, clone size, D gene, J gene, CDR3 DNA, CDR3 protein. The D gene is left open where the match is weak. Only some rows state a clone size, as once, few, many or a class for expanded clones.

V: TRBV27
size: NA
D: NA
J: TRBJ1-2
DNA: TGTGCCAGCAGTTTAAAGATACAGGGTGACTATGGCTACACCTTC
CDR3: CASSLKIQGDYGYTF

V: TRBV5-1
size: many
D: NA
J: TRBJ2-5
DNA: TGCGCCAGCAGCTTGCTCCCGGGTCGCCACGAGACCCAGTACTTC
CDR3: CASSLLPGRHETQYF

V: TRBV18
size: many
D: TRBD2
J: TRBJ2-7
DNA: TGTGCCAGCTCACCTCTACTAGCGGATTACGAGCAGTACTTC
CDR3: CASSPLLADYEQYF

V: TRBV6-5
size: many
D: TRBD2
J: TRBJ2-5
DNA: TGTGCCAGCAGTTACCGCGGGGGAATAGTAGAGACCCAGTACTTC
CDR3: CASSYRGGIVETQYF

V: TRBV5-5
size: many
D: NA
J: TRBJ1-6
DNA: TGTGCCAGCAAGCGGCAGGCTAGCTCCTATAATTCACCCCTCCACTTT
CDR3: CASKRQASSYNSPLHF

V: TRBV6-5
size: NA
D: TRBD1
J: TRBJ1-2
DNA: TGTGCCAGCAGTCAGACAGGGGGCGCACATGGCTACACCTTC
CDR3: CASSQTGGAHGYTF

V: TRBV2
size: many
D: NA
J: TRBJ2-1
DNA: TGTGCCAGCACCTACCGGGTTGAGCAGTTCTTC
CDR3: CASTYRVEQFF

V: TRBV12-3/TRBV12-4
size: NA
D: NA
J: TRBJ1-4
DNA: TGTGCCAGCAGGCTGACGGGAGAAAAACTGTTTTTT
CDR3: CASRLTGEKLFF

V: TRBV7-3
size: many
D: NA
J: TRBJ2-3
DNA: TGTGCCAGCAGCTTTAGCGGCTCTAGCACAGATACGCAGTATTTT
CDR3: CASSFSGSSTDTQYF

V: TRBV7-3
size: many
D: TRBD2
J: TRBJ2-5
DNA: TGTGCCAGCAGCGTAGGACTAGCGGGACAAGAGACCCAGTACTTC
CDR3: CASSVGLAGQETQYF